This T cell receptor beta chain was retrieved from a study of blood T cell repertoires in COVID-19. Turning to the study itself: Donors in the United States, Italy and Spain gave samples during acute or convalescent COVID-19. T cells, B-cell-depleted T cells, or PBMCs provided the cDNA or gDNA that served as material.

V shed 3 bases, J shed 6 bases, and the junction held 6 bases outside the gene matches. Germline CDR1 reads MDHEN; CDR2 reads SYDVKM. CDR3 length: 16 residues. As originally analysed: Estimation of nucleated cell counts relied on the amplification of reference gene primers. Method: immunoSEQ multiplex PCR; TCRdb's copy keeps in-frame clones and lacks some. V and J calls and clone size are given by that table; D and trimming were obtained from the DNA. The sample consists of about 150,000 clones, 84% of them appearing once. The clonotype was recovered from a woman in her 50s with acute or convalescent COVID-19. The specimen sequenced was peripheral blood. The rearrangement uses TRBV28 and TRBJ1-6, with 9 bases lining up with TRBD1. CDR3 sequence reads: CASSFPTGGSNSPLHF. CDR3 DNA: TGTGCCAGCAGTTTTCCGACAGGGGGAAGTAATTCACCCCTCCACTTT.